The 2 T cell receptor beta chains in this list originate from one sample, sequenced in a study of blood T cell repertoires in COVID-19. This table comes from immunoSEQ multiplex PCR, and its TCRdb copy is limited to in-frame clones, with some not included. Found here are 300,000 to 350,000 clones, 75% to 90% of them singletons; the top ten hold about 2.3%. Sequences were obtained from peripheral blood. These receptor sequences come from a man between 18 and 29 years old with active or convalescent COVID-19.

Here the CDR3 reads CASSLKPGQTYEQYF. The CDR3 DNA sequence: TGTGCCAGCAGTCTCAAACCGGGACAGACCTACGAGCAGTACTTC. The chain joins TRBV5-5 to TRBJ2-7, with TRBD1 identical over 7 bases. The V gene's germline CDR1 is SGHKS and CDR2 YYEKEE (reference sequence). The length of the CDR3 is 15 residues. The ends lost 5 bases at V and 2 bases at J; junction bases unmatched: 10.

J is TRBJ2-5 and V is TRBV6-5; 9 bases line up with TRBD2. The V gene's germline CDR1 is MNHEY and CDR2 SVGAGI. The CDR3 has 16 residues. The ends lost 4 bases at V and 4 bases at J; junction bases unmatched: 10. CDR3 region: CASSSPWREGGETQYF. CDR3 nucleotides: TGTGCCAGCAGTTCCCCTTGGCGGGAGGGGGGAGAGACCCAGTACTTC.